The next 32 T cell receptor beta chains were all read from a single sample in a study of molecular identifiers for immune sequencing clone quantification. TCRdb re-called the PCR reads through MiXCR, storing one row per CDR3 protein. The sample includes about 510,000 distinct CDR3 sequences, around a fifth of them seen just once. The sequencing sample was made of naive CD8+ T cells from blood, with Jurkat cell RNA spiked in. Subset in this sample: FACS-sorted CD8+CD4-CCR7+CD45RA+ naive T cells. These receptor sequences come from a human donor in good health. Some libraries in this study had Jurkat cell RNA spiked in.

The gene calls are TRBV14 and TRBJ2-5; D possibly corresponds to TRBD2 (5 bases). Germline-derived CDR1 and CDR2 are SGHDN and FVKESK. The CDR3 spans 18 residues. V lost 3 bases, J lost 4 bases, and 24 bases lay in between. CDR3 region: CASSHSLSRDFTLETQYF. CDR3 coding DNA: TGTGCCAGCAGCCATTCCCTATCACGGGATTTCACGTTAGAGACCCAGTACTTC.

There are a few counts of this clonotype. The chain links TRBV4-2 to TRBJ2-5; D gene ambiguous. Germline V gene sequence: CDR1 LGHNA, CDR2 YNFKEQ. The CDR3 totals 16 residues. V was trimmed by 2 bases and J by 1 base, leaving 14 bases between them. In DNA form, the CDR3 reads TGTGCCAGCAGCCAACAAGACGGGCCGACCCAAGAGACCCAGTACTTC. Its protein product is CASSQQDGPTQETQYF.

At least ten counts were recorded for this clonotype. The chain joins TRBV14 to TRBJ1-2; no clear D gene. The CDR3 loop spans 17 amino acids. Germline V CDR1 and CDR2: SGHDN, FVKESK. With 0 bases removed from V and 0 bases from J, the gap between germline ends came to 14 bases. CDR3 loop: CASSQDYEILTNYGYTF. CDR3 coding DNA: TGTGCCAGCAGCCAAGATTACGAGATACTAACTAACTATGGCTACACCTTC.

The gene calls are TRBV11-2 and TRBJ2-2, with D tentatively TRBD1 (5 bases). Trimming removed 3 bases from V and 5 bases from J, with 10 bases in between. This CDR3 has 14 residues. CDR1 is SGHAT, CDR2 FQNNGV, per germline. CDR3 protein: CASSFNRGTGELFF. For the CDR3, the DNA is TGTGCCAGCAGCTTTAATAGGGGAACCGGGGAGCTGTTTTTT.

The CDR3 region has the DNA TGTGCCAGCAGTTTATGGGACAGGACCTACGAGCAGTACTTC. Amino acid sequence: CASSLWDRTYEQYF. The chain uses TRBV6-2 or TRBV6-3 and TRBJ2-7; TRBD1 matches 8 bases. V shed 4 bases, J shed 2 bases, and the junction held 4 bases outside the gene matches. CDR3 length: 14 amino acids. CDR1 and CDR2 from the germline V gene are MNHEY and SVGEGT.

Regarding this clonotype: One base away lies a much larger clone, so this may be a sequencing read error. This chain uses TRBV19 with TRBJ1-5; D is uncertain. The CDR3 loop spans 15 amino acids. V lost 5 bases, J lost 0 bases, and 11 bases lay in between. Germline lookup yields CDR1 LNHDA and CDR2 SQIVND (reference sequence). The CDR3 bases are TGTGCCAGTAGTCCGGCGGAGCATAGCAATCAGCCCCAGCATTTT. Its translation: CASSPAEHSNQPQHF.

V and J are TRBV4-3 and TRBJ2-5, with 11 positions matching TRBD2. The CDR3 is 16 residues long. The V and J ends lost 4 bases and 7 bases, in that order; junction bases with no gene match: 11. Germline CDR1 LGHNA, CDR2 YSLEER. The CDR3 reads CASSPRLAGGEGTQYF. Here the CDR3 DNA reads TGCGCCAGCAGCCCCCGGTTAGCGGGGGGGGAGGGGACCCAGTACTTC.

This clonotype was recorded at least ten times. The V call is TRBV6-5, the J call TRBJ1-5, with TRBD1 matching 8 bases. V trimming: 6 bases; J trimming: 7 bases; junction bases outside the gene matches: 14. The CDR3 sequence is 16 residues long. Per the germline V gene, CDR1 is MNHEY and CDR2 is SVGAGI. For the CDR3, the DNA is TGTGCCAGCAGCTACAGCCCCACGGCAGGGGGCCAGCCCCAGCATTTT. Translating it yields CASSYSPTAGGQPQHF.

This clonotype was seen at least ten times. The chain recombines TRBV29-1 with TRBJ2-7; 7 bases are shared with TRBD1. The junction had 1 base not matched to a gene; V was cut back by 6 bases and J by 2 bases. The CDR3 covers 11 residues. Looked up from germline, CDR1 is SQVTM and CDR2 is ANQGSEA. The CDR3 region is CSVGTAYEQYF. Here the CDR3 DNA reads TGCAGCGTGGGGACAGCCTACGAGCAGTACTTC.

This clonotype was counted between two and nine times. The chain is built from TRBV4-3 and TRBJ2-1; 10 bases line up with TRBD2. CDR3 length: 13 amino acids. Germline values: CDR1 LGHNA, CDR2 YSLEER. V gave up 0 bases and J gave up 15 bases; unmatched junction bases: 5. This CDR3 is CASSQESGGVPFF. The CDR3 DNA follows: TGCGCCAGCAGCCAAGAGAGCGGGGGGGTGCCGTTCTTC.

This chain joins TRBV2 and TRBJ2-7, with D perhaps TRBD1 (6 bases). Germline CDR1 and CDR2: SNHLY and FYNNEI. The CDR3 covers 15 residues. V was shortened by 8 bases and J by 0 bases, with 17 bases between the two germline ends. CDR3 region: CASQEDSDCSYEQYF. The DNA of the CDR3 is TGTGCCAGCCAAGAGGACAGCGATTGCTCCTACGAGCAGTACTTC.

Remarks on this clonotype: With a much larger clone just one base away, this may be a read error. The chain couples TRBV29-1 to TRBJ2-2; a weak D match, TRBD1 (6 bases). In germline, CDR1 is SQVTM, CDR2 ANQGSEA. The CDR3 contains 14 residues. The CDR3 region is CSVEYRELTGELLF. The DNA for the CDR3 is TGCAGCGTCGAGTACAGGGAACTCACCGGGGAGCTGCTTTTT.

The chain employs TRBV10-3 and TRBJ2-2; tentatively, D is TRBD1 or TRBD2 (5 bases each). This CDR3 contains 16 residues. The ends were cut back, 3 bases at V and 0 bases at J, with 11 bases in the middle. Germline CDR1 and CDR2: ENHRY and SYGVKD. The DNA of the CDR3 is TGTGCCATCAGTGAACTAGGGGCAGCGAACACCGGGGAGCTGTTTTTT. It is translated as CAISELGAANTGELFF.

The chain links TRBV20-1 to TRBJ2-3, with 11 bases matching TRBD2. After removal of 5 bases from V and 0 bases from J, the junction contained 7 bases not matched to a gene. The CDR3 is made up of 16 amino acids. In germline, CDR1 is DFQATT, CDR2 SNEGSKA (reference sequence). The chain's CDR3 is CSALSGGAGSTDTQYF. As DNA, the CDR3 is TGCAGTGCTCTTAGCGGGGGGGCTGGAAGCACAGATACGCAGTATTTT.

This clonotype was found a few times. The chain combines TRBV4-3 with TRBJ2-7; D perhaps matches TRBD1 (6 bases). CDR1 and CDR2 from the germline V gene are LGHNA and YSLEER. V lost 0 bases to trimming and J lost 6 bases, with 15 bases between them. The CDR3 runs to 15 residues. CDR3 amino acids: CASSQDWAGDLEQYF. DNA of the CDR3: TGCGCCAGCAGCCAAGATTGGGCAGGGGATCTCGAGCAGTACTTC.

This clonotype was detected many times. The chain joins TRBV14 to TRBJ2-6; no definite D call. V was clipped by 4 bases and J by 0 bases, with 16 bases between them. The CDR3 is 18 residues long. Germline CDR1 reads SGHDN; CDR2 reads FVKESK. The CDR3 region is CASSPAQGSPSGANVLTF. The CDR3 bases are TGTGCCAGCAGCCCCGCCCAAGGATCGCCCTCTGGGGCCAACGTCCTGACTTTC.

This clonotype was counted between two and nine times. The chain employs TRBV19 and TRBJ1-2; tentatively, D is TRBD1 (5 bases). CDR1 and CDR2 (germline): LNHDA, SQIVND (reference sequence). CDR3 length equals 16 residues. The V and J ends lost 7 bases and 5 bases respectively, with 23 bases between them. The DNA for the CDR3 is TGTGCCAGTACCTCATCGGGGACCCCGCCCCTATATGGCTACACCTTC. It yields the protein CASTSSGTPPLYGYTF.

The chain combines TRBV29-1 with TRBJ2-1, with 10 bases matching TRBD1. V trimming: 7 bases; J trimming: 2 bases; junction bases outside the gene matches: 2. The CDR3 contains 13 residues. Germline CDR1 SQVTM, CDR2 ANQGSEA. The CDR3 region has the DNA TGCAGCGCCGGACAGGGGGCCTACAATGAGCAGTTCTTC. Protein: CSAGQGAYNEQFF.

Many counts were recorded for this clonotype. The chain couples TRBV7-9 to TRBJ1-1, with 7 bases fitting TRBD1. V shed 4 bases, J shed 4 bases, and the junction held 15 bases outside the gene matches. The CDR3 is 17 residues long. Germline-derived CDR1 and CDR2 are SEHNR and FQNEAQ (reference sequence). The CDR3 DNA follows: TGTGCCAGCAGCTCCTCCCCCGGACAGGACCCTTTCACTGAAGCTTTCTTT. This sequence encodes CASSSSPGQDPFTEAFF.

This clonotype has a handful of counts. This chain connects TRBV7-9 to TRBJ1-1, with D possibly TRBD1 on 5 matching bases. The CDR3 loop spans 15 amino acids. CDR1 and CDR2 from the germline V gene are SEHNR and FQNEAQ (reference sequence). Trimming shortened V by 2 bases and J by 2 bases, and 12 bases separated the two germline ends. In nucleotides, the CDR3 is TGTGCCAGCAGCTTAATCCAGGGCCCTAACACTGAAGCTTTCTTT. Its translation is CASSLIQGPNTEAFF.

In this sample, this clonotype turned up a few times. V is TRBV4-3 and J is TRBJ2-5; TRBD1 aligns across 8 bases. This CDR3 contains 15 residues. The junction had 2 bases not matched to a gene; V was cut back by 2 bases and J by 0 bases. The germline V gene has CDR1 LGHNA and CDR2 YSLEER. The CDR3, as DNA: TGCGCCAGCAGCCAAACACAGGGGGACCAAGAGACCCAGTACTTC. This codes for CASSQTQGDQETQYF.

A few counts support this clonotype. This chain joins TRBV9 and TRBJ2-2; 9 bases are shared with TRBD2. Trimming at V came to 0 bases and at J to 4 bases, leaving 4 bases not matched to a gene. The CDR3 consists of 16 residues. CDR1 is SGDLS, CDR2 YYNGEE, per germline. Here the CDR3 reads CASSVERGAATGELFF. Here the CDR3 DNA reads TGTGCCAGCAGCGTAGAGCGGGGGGCGGCCACCGGGGAGCTGTTTTTT.

The rearrangement uses TRBV30 and TRBJ2-7; D call uncertain. The V end lost 2 bases, the J end lost 7 bases, and 15 bases lay between the germline ends. In germline, CDR1 is GTSNPN, CDR2 SVGIG (reference sequence). The CDR3 extends over 13 amino acids. The CDR3 is CAWSTGRSGEQYF. For the CDR3, the DNA is TGTGCCTGGAGTACGGGTCGTTCGGGTGAGCAGTACTTC.

This clonotype was observed a few times. The chain links TRBV27 to TRBJ1-1; D is ambiguous. Trimming cost V 5 bases and J 0 bases, with 13 bases left between them. The V gene's germline CDR1 is MNHEY and CDR2 SMNVEV (reference sequence). This CDR3 is 15 amino acids long. CDR3 in amino acids: CASSLGETVNTEAFF. Here the CDR3 DNA reads TGTGCCAGCAGTCTAGGTGAGACCGTGAACACTGAAGCTTTCTTT.

In regard to this clonotype: The final CDR3 position lacks the conserved phenylalanine or tryptophan, pointing to a likely read error. The chain couples TRBV29-1 to TRBJ1-1, with 7 bases matching TRBD1. V lost 4 bases and J lost 8; bases outside the gene matches: 10. The CDR3 sequence is 13 residues long. Germline CDR1 reads SQVTM; CDR2 reads ANQGSEA. This chain's CDR3 is CSVVGSGTVEAFS. The CDR3 DNA reads TGCAGCGTTGTGGGGTCTGGGACAGTCGAAGCTTTCTCT.

With respect to this clonotype: A clone one base away is much larger, so this may be a read error. The chain is built from TRBV15 and TRBJ2-5; D possibly matches TRBD1 or TRBD2 (5 bases each). CDR1 and CDR2 (germline): LNHNV, YYDKDF (reference sequence). The CDR3 has 15 amino acids. V was clipped by 1 base and J by 5 bases, with 14 bases between them. CDR3 DNA: TGTGCCACCAGCAGAGGGGGACGCTTGCATGAGACCCAGTACTTC. Translated: CATSRGGRLHETQYF.

At least ten counts were recorded for this clonotype. The chain uses TRBV6-2 or TRBV6-3 and TRBJ1-1; no clear D. This CDR3 is built from 13 residues. Germline V lookup: CDR1 MNHEY, CDR2 SVGEGT. V was shortened by 5 bases and J by 5 bases, with 12 bases between the two germline ends. The DNA for the CDR3 is TGTGCCAGCAGTCCCATCGGGAATACTGAAGCTTTCTTT. This sequence encodes CASSPIGNTEAFF.

This clonotype was counted between two and nine times. V gene TRBV30 combines with J gene TRBJ1-2; D is unclear. Germline V CDR1 and CDR2: GTSNPN, SVGIG (reference sequence). The V end lost 4 bases, the J end lost 4 bases, and 7 bases lay between the germline ends. CDR3 length: 11 residues. CDR3 residues: CAWIKGYGYTF. In DNA form, the CDR3 reads TGTGCCTGGATTAAGGGCTATGGCTACACCTTC.

This sequence joins TRBV6-2 or TRBV6-3 and TRBJ2-1; D not resolved. Trimming took off 6 bases at V and 10 bases at J, with 13 bases between the two ends. The germline gives CDR1 MNHEY, CDR2 SVGEGT. The CDR3 is 12 residues long. DNA for the CDR3: TGTGCCAGCAGCCGCTATTTAGGAGAGCAGTTCTTC. Protein: CASSRYLGEQFF.

This clonotype was detected a few times. V gene TRBV11-1 combines with J gene TRBJ2-3, with D possibly TRBD1 on 5 matching bases. This CDR3 is 15 amino acids long. The V end lost 5 bases, the J end lost 2 bases, and 14 bases lay between the germline ends. CDR1 and CDR2 from the germline V gene are SGHAT and FQDESV (reference sequence). The CDR3 protein is CASSHRDSFTDTQYF. The CDR3 DNA sequence: TGTGCCAGCAGCCACCGAGACAGCTTCACAGATACGCAGTATTTT.

As regards this clonotype: With a much larger clone just one base away, this may be a read error. The V gene is TRBV7-9, the J gene TRBJ1-1; 7 bases match TRBD1. There are 14 residues in the CDR3. Germline-derived CDR1 and CDR2 are SEHNR and FQNEAQ (reference sequence). The trim removed 4 bases at V and 6 bases at J, leaving 8 bases unmatched. CDR3 amino acids: CASSSLGQTSEAFF. CDR3 DNA sequence: TGTGCCAGCAGCTCATTGGGACAGACCTCTGAAGCTTTCTTT.

The J gene is TRBJ2-2, the V gene TRBV3-1, with D perhaps matching TRBD1 (6 bases). Trimming stripped 4 bases from V and 4 bases from J, with 19 bases between. Germline CDR1 and CDR2: LGHDT and YNNKEL (reference sequence). The length of the CDR3 is 17 residues. The CDR3 sequence: CASSLMTGIGGTGELFF. The CDR3 nucleotides are TGTGCCAGCAGCCTCATGACAGGAATAGGTGGCACCGGGGAGCTGTTTTTT.